One T cell receptor beta chain is described in this entry. No antigen is known for it. RNA extraction was followed by reverse transcription into cDNA, which acted as the sequencing template. TCRdb keeps only in-frame clones here, not all; method: immunoSEQ multiplex PCR. The sample shows roughly 120,000 clones, 50% to 75% of them seen only once. The data stem from a study of CD8+ T cells in alopecia areata. Whole-study findings and limits: Across lesional scalp, and particularly alopecia totalis/universalis, clonality surpassed that of normal scalp. The treated group had a single nonresponder, limiting CD8+ expansion-response conclusions.

The CDR3 runs 14 residues. Germline CDR1 reads GTSNPN; CDR2 reads SVGIG (reference sequence). V gave up 1 base and J gave up 1 base; unmatched junction bases: 1. As for treatment: oral pan-JAK inhibitor, 5-10 mg twice daily. The J gene is TRBJ1-5, the V gene TRBV30; 7 bases line up with TRBD1. The sequence derives from a human donor with alopecia areata. Specimen: CD8+ T cells sorted from blood, collected at week 4, from a patient treated with tofacitinib. CDR3 DNA: TGTGCCTGGAGTGAGACAGGGAGCAATCAGCCCCAGCATTTT. It yields the protein CAWSETGSNQPQHF. Using reference TRBV30 and TRBJ1-5 for the parts outside the CDR3, the full variable domain is SQTIHQWPATLVQPVGSPLSLECTVEGTSNPNLYWYRQAAGRGLQLLFYSVGIGQISSEVPQNLSASRPQDRQFILSSKKLLLSDSGFYLCAWSETGSNQPQHFGDGTRLSIL.